A single sample is the source of the 7 T cell receptor beta chains below, sequenced in a study of T cells expressing NK-cell markers. With the 5' RACE reads reprocessed, TCRdb shows one record per CDR3 protein and no DNA. The specimen's table records 350,000 to 400,000 distinct CDR3 sequences. The sequenced material came from blood T cells: a sorted CD56 or NKG2C T cell subset, CD4+ or CD8+ T cells, or bulk PBMC T cells (not recorded which). The receptors here all came from a woman aged 45-65 years in good health.

The chain links TRBV4-1 to TRBJ2-5; TCRdb names TRBD1, which stays unverified in the absence of DNA. Per the germline V gene, CDR1 is MGHRA and CDR2 is YSYEKL. CDR3 size: 14 residues. The CDR3 reads CASSPGPVQETQYF.

The chain combines TRBV12-3 or TRBV12-4 with TRBJ1-2. This CDR3 has 12 residues. This CDR3 is CASSPRNYGYTF.

The chain uses TRBV29-1 and TRBJ2-3; lacking DNA, the TRBD1 call made by TCRdb goes unchecked. Germline lookup yields CDR1 SQVTM and CDR2 ANQGSEA. CDR3 length equals 17 residues. CDR3 protein: CSVEGRPDTTSTDTQYF.

The chain carries TRBV11-2 and TRBJ2-5; there is no DNA to check the TCRdb D call of TRBD1. This CDR3 is 15 amino acids long. CDR1 is SGHAT, CDR2 FQNNGV, per germline. The CDR3 loop reads CASSQKGDPDRSQYF.

The chain has TRBV29-1 and TRBJ2-1; TCRdb's D call, TRBD2, is unchecked because there is no DNA. The CDR3 is made up of 14 amino acids. Germline CDR1 is SQVTM and CDR2 is ANQGSEA. CDR3 loop: CRGCLAKSYNEQFF.

The V call is TRBV7-2, the J call TRBJ2-1; TCRdb's D call of TRBD2 is untestable without DNA. CDR1 and CDR2 (germline): SGHTA, FQGNSA. The length of the CDR3 is 16 residues. CDR3 amino acids: CASSLLPGTSDNEQFF.

This chain connects TRBV20-1 to TRBJ2-5; TCRdb gives TRBD2 as the D gene, but with no DNA this cannot be confirmed. This CDR3 region has 13 residues. Germline lookup yields CDR1 DFQATT and CDR2 SNEGSKA (reference sequence). The CDR3 sequence is CSARAGLAAPPCF.